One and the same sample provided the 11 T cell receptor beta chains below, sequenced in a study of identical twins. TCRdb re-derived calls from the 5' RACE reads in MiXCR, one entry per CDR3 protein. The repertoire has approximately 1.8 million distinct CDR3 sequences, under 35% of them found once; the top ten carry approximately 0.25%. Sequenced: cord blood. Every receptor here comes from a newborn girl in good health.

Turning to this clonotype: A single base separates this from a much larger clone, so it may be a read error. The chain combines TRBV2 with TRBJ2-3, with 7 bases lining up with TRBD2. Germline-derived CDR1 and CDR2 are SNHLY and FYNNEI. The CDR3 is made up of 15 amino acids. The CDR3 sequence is CASKELAASTGTQYF. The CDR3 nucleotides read TGTGCCAGCAAAGAGCTAGCGGCCAGCACAGGTACGCAGTATTTT.

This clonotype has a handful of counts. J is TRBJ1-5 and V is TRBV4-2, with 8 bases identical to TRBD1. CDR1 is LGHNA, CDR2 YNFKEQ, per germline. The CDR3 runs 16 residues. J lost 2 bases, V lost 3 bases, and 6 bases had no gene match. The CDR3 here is CASSQDGQGGNQPQHF. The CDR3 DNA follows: TGTGCCAGCAGCCAGGACGGACAGGGCGGCAATCAGCCCCAGCATTTT.

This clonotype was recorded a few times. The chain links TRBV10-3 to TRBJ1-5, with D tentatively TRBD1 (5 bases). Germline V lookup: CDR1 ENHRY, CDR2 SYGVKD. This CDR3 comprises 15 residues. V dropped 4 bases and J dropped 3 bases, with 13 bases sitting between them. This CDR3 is CAISAVEGPNQPQHF. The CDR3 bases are TGTGCCATCAGTGCCGTGGAGGGGCCCAATCAGCCCCAGCATTTT.

The CDR3 loop reads CSARILGTRAEKLFF. In nucleotides, the CDR3 is TGCAGTGCTAGAATCCTCGGGACACGAGCGGAAAAACTGTTTTTT. The rearrangement links TRBV20-1 to TRBJ1-4; D is possibly TRBD1 (6 bases). The CDR3 spans 15 residues. The germline V gene has CDR1 DFQATT and CDR2 SNEGSKA (reference sequence). The V and J ends lost 2 bases and 8 bases respectively, with 18 bases between them.

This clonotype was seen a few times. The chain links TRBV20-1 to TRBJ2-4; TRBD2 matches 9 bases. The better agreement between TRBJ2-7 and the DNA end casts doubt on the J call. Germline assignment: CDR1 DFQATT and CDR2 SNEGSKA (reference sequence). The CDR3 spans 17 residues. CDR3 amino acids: CSARYLTDDSGGREQYF. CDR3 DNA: TGCAGTGCTAGATACCTTACAGATGATAGCGGGGGACGCGAGCAGTACTTC.

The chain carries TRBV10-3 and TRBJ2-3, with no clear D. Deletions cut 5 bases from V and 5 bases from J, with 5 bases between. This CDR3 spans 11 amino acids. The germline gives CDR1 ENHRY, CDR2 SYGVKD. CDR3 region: CAISSRDTQYF. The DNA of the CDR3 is TGTGCCATCAGTTCCCGAGATACGCAGTATTTT.

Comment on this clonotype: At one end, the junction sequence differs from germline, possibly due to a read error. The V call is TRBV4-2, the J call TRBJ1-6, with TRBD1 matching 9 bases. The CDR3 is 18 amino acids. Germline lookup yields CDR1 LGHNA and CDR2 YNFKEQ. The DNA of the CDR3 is TGTGCCAACAGCCGGATCTCCGGGACAGGGTCCTATAATTCACCCCTCCACTTT. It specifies CANSRISGTGSYNSPLHF.

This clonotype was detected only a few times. As DNA, the CDR3 is TGTGCCAGCAGTTTAAGGGTCGGGACTTACAATGAGCAGTTCTTC. It is translated as CASSLRVGTYNEQFF. The chain recombines TRBV27 with TRBJ2-1, with a possible D match to TRBD2 (6 bases). Trimming took off 2 bases at V and 4 bases at J, with 12 bases between the two ends. CDR3 length: 15 amino acids. Germline CDR1 reads MNHEY; CDR2 reads SMNVEV (reference sequence).

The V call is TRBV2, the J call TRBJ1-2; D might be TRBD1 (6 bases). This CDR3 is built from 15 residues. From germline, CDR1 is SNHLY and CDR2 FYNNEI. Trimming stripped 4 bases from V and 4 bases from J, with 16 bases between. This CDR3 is CASSAEGGRIYGYTF. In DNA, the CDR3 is TGTGCCAGCAGTGCAGAGGGGGGCCGGATCTATGGCTACACCTTC.

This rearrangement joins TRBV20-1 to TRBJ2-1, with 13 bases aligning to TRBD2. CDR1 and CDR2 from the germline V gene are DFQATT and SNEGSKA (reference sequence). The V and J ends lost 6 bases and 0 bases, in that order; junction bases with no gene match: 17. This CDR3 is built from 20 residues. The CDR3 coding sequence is TGCAGTGCCAAGACCATCCGACTAGCGGGAGGTCTGGGCTCCTACAATGAGCAGTTCTTC. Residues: CSAKTIRLAGGLGSYNEQFF.

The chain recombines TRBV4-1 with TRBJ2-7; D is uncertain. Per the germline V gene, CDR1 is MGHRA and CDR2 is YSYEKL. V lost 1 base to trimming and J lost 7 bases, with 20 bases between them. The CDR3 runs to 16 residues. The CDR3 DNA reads TGCGCCAGCAGCCAAGTACTATCCCTACACTGGAATGAGCAGTACTTC. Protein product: CASSQVLSLHWNEQYF.